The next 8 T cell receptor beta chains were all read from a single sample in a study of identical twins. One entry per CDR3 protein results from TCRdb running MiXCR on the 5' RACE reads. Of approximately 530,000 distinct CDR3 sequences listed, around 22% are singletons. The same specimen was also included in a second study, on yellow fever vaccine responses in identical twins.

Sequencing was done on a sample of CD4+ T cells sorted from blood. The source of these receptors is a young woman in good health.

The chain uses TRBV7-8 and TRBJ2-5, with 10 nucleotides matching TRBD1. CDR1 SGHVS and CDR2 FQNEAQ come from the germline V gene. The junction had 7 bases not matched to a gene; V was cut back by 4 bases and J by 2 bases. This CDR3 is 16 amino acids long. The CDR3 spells CASSSDRGRAQETQYF. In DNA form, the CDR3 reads TGTGCCAGCAGCTCTGACAGGGGGCGGGCTCAAGAGACCCAGTACTTC. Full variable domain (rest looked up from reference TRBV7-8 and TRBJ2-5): GAGVSQSPRYKVAKRGQDVALRCDPISGHVSLFWYQQALGQGPEFLTYFQNEAQLDKSGLPSDRFFAERPEGSVSTLKIQRTQQEDSAVYLCASSSDRGRAQETQYFGPGTRLLVL.

CDR3 DNA: TGTGCCATCAGTGAGTCGATCGGGGGTAGTGCTTCACCCCTCCACTTT. As protein: CAISESIGGSASPLHF. The rearrangement links TRBV10-3 to TRBJ1-6, with D possibly matching TRBD1 (5 bases). The V end was cut by 0 bases, the J end by 9 bases, with 15 bases between. Germline values: CDR1 ENHRY, CDR2 SYGVKD. This CDR3 contains 16 residues.

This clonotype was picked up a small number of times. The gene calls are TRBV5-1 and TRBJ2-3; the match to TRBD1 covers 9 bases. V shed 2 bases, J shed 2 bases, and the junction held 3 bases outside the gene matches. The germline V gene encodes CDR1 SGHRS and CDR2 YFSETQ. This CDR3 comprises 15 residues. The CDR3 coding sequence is TGCGCCAGCAGCTTACAGGGGGCTCCCACAGATACGCAGTATTTT. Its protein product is CASSLQGAPTDTQYF.

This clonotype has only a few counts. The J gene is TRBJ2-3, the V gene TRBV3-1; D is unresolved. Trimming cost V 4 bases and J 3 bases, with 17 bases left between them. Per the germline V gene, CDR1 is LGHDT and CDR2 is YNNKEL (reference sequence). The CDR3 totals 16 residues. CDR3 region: CASSLSWSAGTDTQYF. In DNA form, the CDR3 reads TGTGCCAGCAGCCTTTCCTGGTCCGCCGGGACAGATACGCAGTATTTT.

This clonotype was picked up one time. The CDR3 loop is CASSYSSGQGNYGYTF. CDR3 sequence (DNA): TGTGCCAGCAGTTACTCGAGCGGACAGGGGAACTATGGCTACACCTTC. V and J are TRBV6-5 and TRBJ1-2; 9 bases line up with TRBD1. Per the germline V gene, CDR1 is MNHEY and CDR2 is SVGAGI. CDR3 size: 16 residues. Trimming removed 0 bases from V and 2 bases from J; junction bases left unmatched: 4.

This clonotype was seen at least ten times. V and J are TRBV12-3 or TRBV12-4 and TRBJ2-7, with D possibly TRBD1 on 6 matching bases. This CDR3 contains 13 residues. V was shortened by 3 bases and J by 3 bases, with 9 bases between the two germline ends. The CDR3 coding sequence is TGTGCCAGCAGTTTTGGACAGATCTACGAGCAGTACTTC. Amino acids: CASSFGQIYEQYF.

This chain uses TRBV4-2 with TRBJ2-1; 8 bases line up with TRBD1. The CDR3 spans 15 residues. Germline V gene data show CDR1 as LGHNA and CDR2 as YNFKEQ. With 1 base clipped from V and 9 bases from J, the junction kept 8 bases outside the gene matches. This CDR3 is CASSQVGTGGSEQFF. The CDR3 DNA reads TGTGCCAGCAGCCAAGTCGGGACAGGAGGAAGTGAGCAGTTCTTC.

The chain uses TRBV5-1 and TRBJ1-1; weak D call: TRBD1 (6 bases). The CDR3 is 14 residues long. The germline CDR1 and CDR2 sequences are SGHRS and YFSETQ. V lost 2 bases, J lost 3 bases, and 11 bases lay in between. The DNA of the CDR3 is TGCGCCAGCAGCTTTCAGGGGAAGGACACTGAAGCTTTCTTT. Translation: CASSFQGKDTEAFF.